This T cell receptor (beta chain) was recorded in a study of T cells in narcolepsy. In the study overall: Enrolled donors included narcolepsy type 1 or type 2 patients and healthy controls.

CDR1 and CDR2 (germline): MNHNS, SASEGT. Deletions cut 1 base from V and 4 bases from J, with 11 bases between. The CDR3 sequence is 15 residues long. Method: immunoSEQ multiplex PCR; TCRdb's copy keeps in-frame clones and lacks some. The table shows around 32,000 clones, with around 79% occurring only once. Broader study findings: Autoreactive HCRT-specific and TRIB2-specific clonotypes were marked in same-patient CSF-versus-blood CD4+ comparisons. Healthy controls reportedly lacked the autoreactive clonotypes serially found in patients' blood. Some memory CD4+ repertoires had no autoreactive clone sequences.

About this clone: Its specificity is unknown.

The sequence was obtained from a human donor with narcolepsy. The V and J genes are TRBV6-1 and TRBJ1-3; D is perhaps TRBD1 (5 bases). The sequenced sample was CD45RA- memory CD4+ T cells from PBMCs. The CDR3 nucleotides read TGTGCCAGCAGTGAAGGCCCCGGGGGAGGAAACACCATATATTTT. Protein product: CASSEGPGGGNTIYF.